The present T cell receptor (beta chain) was sequenced within a study of technical replicates of blood from a few donors. Profiling relied on immunoSEQ multiplex PCR, and the TCRdb table lists in-frame clones only, not all of them. Here the sample spans approximately 100,000 clones, roughly 95% being singletons. Per germline, CDR1 MGHDK and CDR2 SYGVNS. CDR3 length: 16 amino acids. V dropped 4 bases and J dropped 5; count of bases not matched to a gene: 9. The chain couples TRBV25-1 to TRBJ1-4, with 8 nucleotides matching TRBD1. This sequence originates from a human donor in good health. Sequenced input: T cells isolated from PBMCs. The CDR3 protein is CASSALHRTGNEKLFF. The DNA for the CDR3 is TGTGCCAGCAGTGCCTTACATCGGACAGGGAATGAAAAACTGTTTTTT.